The 29 T cell receptor beta chains below were found in one sample sequenced in a study of cytomegalovirus exposure and HLA in healthy donors. Amplification used 60 Vbeta primers and 13 Jbeta primers. Clones were read by immunoSEQ multiplex PCR, and TCRdb kept only the in-frame ones, dropping some. The sample shows about 140,000 clones, approximately 82% of them seen only once. Sequencing used PBMCs. Receptors originate from a young man in good health and CMV-seropositive.

This clone occurred once. This chain joins TRBV5-1 and TRBJ2-7, with 10 bases that match TRBD2. The CDR3 is 15 amino acids. CDR1 SGHRS and CDR2 YFSETQ come from the germline V gene. The trim removed 2 bases at V and 3 bases at J, leaving 5 bases unmatched. Here the CDR3 DNA reads TGCGCCAGCAGCTTCGATCCTAGCGGGAGCTACGAGCAGTACTTC. Its translation: CASSFDPSGSYEQYF.

The chain uses TRBV11-1 and TRBJ2-4, with TRBD2 matching 13 bases. Germline CDR1 SGHAT, CDR2 FQDESV (reference sequence). V lost 7 bases to trimming and J lost 8 bases; unmatched junction nucleotides: 11. This CDR3 contains 16 residues. CDR3 sequence: CASTPGLAGVGDIQYF. The CDR3 DNA sequence: TGTGCCAGCACCCCAGGACTAGCGGGAGTAGGAGACATTCAGTACTTC.

The chain links TRBV5-1 to TRBJ2-6, with D perhaps TRBD2 (5 bases). V lost 8 bases and J 0 bases, leaving 15 bases between the germline ends. Germline CDR1 SGHRS, CDR2 YFSETQ. This CDR3 contains 16 residues. CDR3 protein: CASRGVTTSGANVLTF. The CDR3 DNA is TGCGCCAGTCGGGGTGTCACCACCTCTGGGGCCAACGTCCTGACTTTC.

The chain joins TRBV27 to TRBJ2-2; 7 bases agree with TRBD2. V lost 1 base to trimming and J lost 5 bases; unmatched junction nucleotides: 7. CDR1 and CDR2 from the germline V gene are MNHEY and SMNVEV (reference sequence). This CDR3 has 16 amino acids. The CDR3 is CASSLWGGGATGELFF. The CDR3 region has the DNA TGTGCCAGCAGTTTATGGGGGGGAGGAGCAACCGGGGAGCTGTTTTTT.

This chain joins TRBV4-1 and TRBJ2-3, with 8 bases matching TRBD1. The CDR3 has 16 amino acids. Germline V gives CDR1 MGHRA, CDR2 YSYEKL. V was pared by 0 bases and J by 8 bases, with 10 bases of the junction left unmatched. The CDR3 loop reads CASSQDTGTGRGTQYF. The CDR3 DNA reads as TGCGCCAGCAGCCAAGATACCGGGACAGGACGGGGTACGCAGTATTTT.

This chain joins TRBV6-1 and TRBJ1-2; 10 positions agree with TRBD1. The V gene's germline CDR1 is MNHNS and CDR2 SASEGT. With 0 bases clipped from V and 8 bases from J, the junction kept 3 bases outside the gene matches. The length of the CDR3 is 14 residues. The CDR3 protein is CASSEAGTGDGYTF. The CDR3 DNA reads as TGTGCCAGCAGTGAAGCTGGGACAGGGGACGGCTACACCTTC.

This rearrangement joins TRBV6-5 to TRBJ2-6; no reliable D call. In germline, CDR1 is MNHEY, CDR2 SVGAGI. Trimming removed 2 bases at V and 2 bases at J, with 10 bases between. The CDR3 extends over 16 amino acids. The DNA of the CDR3 is TGTGCCAGCAGTTACAGGAGCTCTACTGGGGCCAACGTCCTGACTTTC. It translates to CASSYRSSTGANVLTF.

The rearrangement uses TRBV27 and TRBJ2-7; perhaps TRBD1 as D (7 bases). The CDR3 length is 16 residues. Trimming stripped 0 bases from V and 5 bases from J, with 17 bases between. Per the germline V gene, CDR1 is MNHEY and CDR2 is SMNVEV (reference sequence). The CDR3 DNA follows: TGTGCCAGCAGTTTATCGATGGGGGGACAGCGACACGAGCAGTACTTC. Its protein is CASSLSMGGQRHEQYF.

The chain employs TRBV28 and TRBJ1-2, with 10 bases lining up with TRBD1. J lost 6 bases, V lost 6 bases, and 7 bases had no gene match. Germline V lookup: CDR1 MDHEN, CDR2 SYDVKM. The length of the CDR3 is 14 residues. CDR3 amino acids: CASSPDRGLNGYTF. In DNA form, the CDR3 reads TGTGCCAGCAGCCCTGACAGGGGGCTTAATGGCTACACCTTC.

The rearrangement uses TRBV19 and TRBJ2-7, with TRBD2 identical over 10 bases. This CDR3 has 15 amino acids. Germline V gene sequence: CDR1 LNHDA, CDR2 SQIVND (reference sequence). V dropped 1 base and J dropped 2; count of bases not matched to a gene: 2. The CDR3 DNA is TGTGCCAGTAGTATAGGGACTAGCGGAACCTACGAGCAGTACTTC. Translation: CASSIGTSGTYEQYF.

The chain employs TRBV27 and TRBJ1-6, with D hard to call. V was pared by 5 bases and J by 13 bases, with 24 bases between. The length of the CDR3 is 16 residues. Germline V lookup: CDR1 MNHEY, CDR2 SMNVEV (reference sequence). The CDR3 coding sequence is TGTGCCAGCAGTCTTCAGCCTGAGGTAGTTGGTTTCCCCCTCCACTTT. This codes for CASSLQPEVVGFPLHF.

The V call is TRBV28, the J call TRBJ1-1, with D perhaps matching TRBD1 (6 bases). This CDR3 spans 15 amino acids. V was cut by 6 bases and J by 4 bases, with 18 bases left in between. Looked up from germline, CDR1 is MDHEN and CDR2 is SYDVKM. DNA of the CDR3: TGTGCCAGCAGGCTCCGACGGGGGGCGCCCACTGAAGCTTTCTTT. Translation: CASRLRRGAPTEAFF.

J is TRBJ1-2 and V is TRBV11-2; TRBD1 is a possible D gene (5 bases). V shed 6 bases and J shed 5 bases, with 19 bases lying between them. The CDR3 is 15 amino acids. CDR1 is SGHAT, CDR2 FQNNGV, per germline. The CDR3 DNA sequence: TGTGCCAGCAGGCCCAGTAGGGGCCTTCGGTATGGCTACACCTTC. Its translation: CASRPSRGLRYGYTF.

The chain combines TRBV27 with TRBJ2-7, with 9 bases matching TRBD2. This CDR3 contains 18 residues. V was pared by 7 bases and J by 0 bases, with 16 bases of the junction left unmatched. The germline V gene encodes CDR1 MNHEY and CDR2 SMNVEV (reference sequence). The CDR3 spells CASTQRGVAGAHSYEQYF. The DNA of the CDR3 is TGTGCCAGCACCCAAAGAGGAGTAGCGGGAGCCCACTCCTACGAGCAGTACTTC.

The chain joins TRBV5-1 to TRBJ1-1; TRBD1 matches at 7 bases. The CDR3 is 17 residues long. The ends lost 0 bases at V and 2 bases at J; junction bases unmatched: 10. Germline V gene lookup returns CDR1 SGHRS and CDR2 YFSETQ. The CDR3 nucleotides read TGCGCCAGCAGCTTGGGGTCCACAGGGGCGACAAACACTGAAGCTTTCTTT. This translates into CASSLGSTGATNTEAFF.

This chain's CDR3 is CASSLGRLAVSYNEQFF. The CDR3 DNA reads TGTGCCAGCAGCTTAGGACGGTTAGCGGTTTCCTACAATGAGCAGTTCTTC. V usage is TRBV7-8 and J usage is TRBJ2-1; D might be TRBD2 (6 bases). The CDR3 sequence is 17 residues long. Germline V gives CDR1 SGHVS, CDR2 FQNEAQ. The ends were cut back, 1 base at V and 1 base at J, with 14 bases in the middle.

The chain recombines TRBV5-4 with TRBJ1-4, with D perhaps matching TRBD1 (6 bases). The V and J ends lost 5 bases and 2 bases respectively, with 16 bases between them. The CDR3 has 16 amino acids. The germline gives CDR1 SGHNT, CDR2 YYREEE (reference sequence). Written as DNA, the CDR3 is TGTGCCAGCAGTTTTGGGGGGGGGCTGACTAATGAAAAACTGTTTTTT. Encoded protein: CASSFGGGLTNEKLFF.

V and J are TRBV6-1 and TRBJ1-5, with no clear D. The V gene lost 4 bases and the J gene lost 9 bases, with 16 bases spanning the gap. Germline CDR1 is MNHNS and CDR2 is SASEGT. The CDR3 has 14 amino acids. CDR3: CASSGPQPGSPQHF. The CDR3 DNA follows: TGTGCCAGCAGTGGCCCTCAACCCGGTTCGCCCCAGCATTTT.

V gene TRBV5-6 combines with J gene TRBJ2-7, with 9 positions matching TRBD1. Germline CDR1 is SGHDT and CDR2 is YYEEEE. J gave up 3 bases and V 4 bases, and 14 bases lay outside the gene matches. CDR3 length: 17 amino acids. The CDR3 sequence: CASSLYSTGGFNYEQYF. The CDR3 region has the DNA TGTGCCAGCAGCCTCTACTCGACAGGGGGATTCAACTACGAGCAGTACTTC.

This clone was recorded only once. The chain joins TRBV4-1 to TRBJ1-2, with 11 nucleotides matching TRBD1. V gave up 4 bases and J gave up 8 bases; unmatched junction bases: 15. Germline V lookup: CDR1 MGHRA, CDR2 YSYEKL. CDR3 length equals 17 residues. CDR3 amino acids: CASSLITGQGALGGYTF. CDR3 sequence (DNA): TGCGCCAGCAGCCTTATCACTGGACAGGGGGCTTTGGGGGGCTACACCTTC.

This clone was counted only a few times. The chain recombines TRBV6-5 with TRBJ2-7; weak D call: TRBD1 (6 bases). The germline V and J ends were trimmed by 5 bases and 2 bases, with 16 bases remaining between them. Germline values: CDR1 MNHEY, CDR2 SVGAGI. The CDR3 loop spans 15 amino acids. The CDR3 DNA reads as TGTGCCAGCAGTCAGGGGCCCGGGAACCCCTACGAGCAGTACTTC. Translating it yields CASSQGPGNPYEQYF.

The chain combines TRBV28 with TRBJ1-2; D possibly corresponds to TRBD1 (6 bases). The V end was cut by 5 bases, the J end by 3 bases, with 16 bases between. The germline V gene has CDR1 MDHEN and CDR2 SYDVKM. The length of the CDR3 is 15 residues. In nucleotides, the CDR3 is TGTGCCAGCAGTAGACCTGGGCAGGGGCACTATGGCTACACCTTC. Translation: CASSRPGQGHYGYTF.

The chain links TRBV6-1 to TRBJ2-2; D perhaps matches TRBD1 (6 bases). Trimming took off 2 bases at V and 1 base at J, with 8 bases between the two ends. The CDR3 extends over 15 amino acids. Looked up from germline, CDR1 is MNHNS and CDR2 is SASEGT. In DNA form, the CDR3 reads TGTGCCAGCAGTGAAAAGGGGGTGAACACCGGGGAGCTGTTTTTT. Its translation: CASSEKGVNTGELFF.

The chain recombines TRBV2 with TRBJ2-5, with D perhaps TRBD1 (5 bases). This CDR3 spans 14 amino acids. The V gene lost 2 bases and the J gene lost 5 bases, with 12 bases spanning the gap. The germline V gene has CDR1 SNHLY and CDR2 FYNNEI. The CDR3 nucleotides are TGTGCCAGCAGTGAAACAGGAGTAGGGGAGACCCAGTACTTC. This codes for CASSETGVGETQYF. The full variable domain, with the rest looked up from reference TRBV2 and TRBJ2-5, is EPEVTQTPSHQVTQMGQEVILRCVPISNHLYFYWYRQILGQKVEFLVSFYNNEISEKSEIFDDQFSVERPDGSNFTLKIRSTKLEDSAMYFCASSETGVGETQYFGPGTRLLVL.

This clone came up once. The V call is TRBV13, the J call TRBJ1-2, with 9 positions matching TRBD1. The CDR3 has 15 residues. Germline loops: CDR1 PRHDT, CDR2 FYEKMQ (reference sequence). Trimming took 3 bases from V and 3 from J; bases not matched to a gene: 5. The chain's CDR3 is CASSLGQGSYYGYTF. The CDR3 nucleotides read TGTGCCAGCAGCTTGGGACAGGGATCGTACTATGGCTACACCTTC.

The V call is TRBV25-1, the J call TRBJ2-7; 10 bases align to TRBD1. The J segment lost 2 bases and the V segment lost 3 bases, leaving 7 bases of the junction unmatched. The CDR3 is 16 amino acids. Germline V gene lookup returns CDR1 MGHDK and CDR2 SYGVNS. CDR3 in amino acids: CASSEVGQGDTYEQYF. The CDR3 coding sequence is TGTGCCAGCAGTGAGGTCGGACAGGGGGACACCTACGAGCAGTACTTC.

J is TRBJ2-7 and V is TRBV11-1; D possibly corresponds to TRBD2 (6 bases). The CDR3 spans 18 residues. Germline-derived CDR1 and CDR2 are SGHAT and FQDESV (reference sequence). Between the trimmed V and J ends, which lost 1 base and 0 bases, there was a span of 19 bases. The CDR3, as DNA: TGTGCCAGCAGCTTAGATTCCCGTAGGGACTGGAGCTCCTACGAGCAGTACTTC. Translation: CASSLDSRRDWSSYEQYF.

This sequence joins TRBV19 and TRBJ2-2, with a tentative D call TRBD2 (5 bases). The V gene's germline CDR1 is LNHDA and CDR2 SQIVND (reference sequence). The germline V and J ends were trimmed by 5 bases and 4 bases, with 11 bases remaining between them. This CDR3 has 14 amino acids. Written as DNA, the CDR3 is TGTGCCAGTAGTGGGCTCGGACTCACCGGGGAGCTGTTTTTT. Protein sequence: CASSGLGLTGELFF.

This chain uses TRBV7-9 with TRBJ1-4; the match to TRBD1 covers 7 bases. Germline V CDR1 and CDR2: SEHNR, FQNEAQ (reference sequence). Losses at the gene ends were 5 bases for V and 3 bases for J; bases not matched to a gene: 3. The CDR3 is 14 amino acids. The CDR3 DNA follows: TGTGCCAGCAGCCTGACAGGGTCTAATGAAAAACTGTTTTTT. Encoded protein: CASSLTGSNEKLFF.